Below are 13 T cell receptor beta chains sequenced from a single sample in a study of prognosis after radiotherapy for stage I lung cancer. The authors amplified TCR beta CDR3 from genomic DNA using two-round multiplex PCR. It was primers specific to each TRBV and TRBJ gene that first-round PCR used. TCRdb independently ran MiXCR on the multiplex PCR reads; one entry per CDR3 protein. The sample lists almost 40,000 distinct CDR3 sequences, about 24% occurring once. The sample consisted of PBMCs, taken before or after stereotactic body radiation therapy (not recorded which). These receptors were taken from a donor aged 50 or older with non-small cell lung cancer.

To note about this clonotype: The CDR3 does not close with the conserved phenylalanine or tryptophan, likely indicating a read error. The V call is TRBV6-1, the J call TRBJ1-2, with 10 bases matching TRBD1. J gave up 1 base and V 6 bases, and 8 bases lay outside the gene matches. The CDR3 is made up of 16 amino acids. CDR1 and CDR2 from the germline V gene are MNHNS and SASEGT. The CDR3 DNA sequence: TGTGCCAGCAGCCCGACAGGGGGCGCGTTTAACTATGGCTACACCCAC. Encoded protein: CASSPTGGAFNYGYTH.

This clonotype was counted at least ten times. This chain connects TRBV28 to TRBJ1-1, with D perhaps matching TRBD1 (6 bases). V was pared by 5 bases and J by 0 bases, with 13 bases between. There are 15 residues in the CDR3. Per the germline V gene, CDR1 is MDHEN and CDR2 is SYDVKM. CDR3 nucleotides: TGTGCCAGCAGTACTAAACAGGGTTTGAACACTGAAGCTTTCTTT. Its protein is CASSTKQGLNTEAFF.

Regarding this clonotype: A far larger clone is just one base off, so this is likely a read error. The rearrangement joins TRBV6-2 or TRBV6-3 to TRBJ1-2; tentatively, D is TRBD1 (5 bases). Germline V gives CDR1 MNHEY, CDR2 SVGEGT. V was cut by 1 base and J by 8 bases, with 17 bases left in between. The CDR3 extends over 15 amino acids. CDR3 residues: CASSYFWGGGRGYTF. The CDR3 DNA reads as TGTGCCAGCAGTTACTTTTGGGGCGGGGGACGAGGCTACACCTTC.

This clonotype ranks as large. V gene TRBV5-1 combines with J gene TRBJ1-5, with D uncertain. The germline V gene has CDR1 SGHRS and CDR2 YFSETQ. The length of the CDR3 is 13 residues. The V end lost 2 bases, the J end lost 4 bases, and 7 bases lay between the germline ends. In DNA, the CDR3 is TGCGCCAGCAGCTTACGGGGAAATCAGCCCCAGCATTTT. Its protein product is CASSLRGNQPQHF.

This clonotype was counted at least ten times. The chain combines TRBV20-1 with TRBJ2-1; no clear D. V dropped 3 bases and J dropped 3 bases, with 9 bases sitting between them. The germline gives CDR1 DFQATT, CDR2 SNEGSKA (reference sequence). CDR3 length: 13 amino acids. CDR3 DNA sequence: TGCAGTGCTAGCCACTCTTACTACAATGAGCAGTTCTTC. It yields the protein CSASHSYYNEQFF.

This clonotype was seen at least ten times. The chain has TRBV20-1 and TRBJ1-2; D gene unclear. The CDR3 extends over 12 amino acids. CDR1 is DFQATT and CDR2 is SNEGSKA in the germline V gene (reference sequence). Trimming cost V 1 base and J 4 bases, with 7 bases left between them. The CDR3 DNA is TGCAGTGCTAGAGGCAGGACCTATGGCTACACCTTC. It specifies CSARGRTYGYTF.

This clonotype has at least ten counts. V gene TRBV30 combines with J gene TRBJ1-4, with D unclear. The germline V gene has CDR1 GTSNPN and CDR2 SVGIG (reference sequence). V was clipped by 4 bases and J by 10 bases, with 19 bases between them. This CDR3 region has 14 residues. In nucleotides, the CDR3 is TGTGCCTGGACTGCACGGGGTGGTAGCGTAAAACTGTTTTTT. The encoded protein is CAWTARGGSVKLFF.

This clonotype came up many times. The chain is built from TRBV4-2 and TRBJ2-1, with 9 bases lining up with TRBD2. J lost 10 bases, V lost 1 base, and 5 bases had no gene match. This CDR3 is built from 14 residues. Per germline, CDR1 LGHNA and CDR2 YNFKEQ. The CDR3 bases are TGTGCCAGCAGCCAAGCTCTGCGGGAGGGCGAGCAGTTCTTC. Its protein product is CASSQALREGEQFF.

This clonotype was counted many times. The rearrangement joins TRBV11-1 to TRBJ2-3, with D uncertain. Germline V gives CDR1 SGHAT, CDR2 FQDESV (reference sequence). The CDR3 contains 13 residues. V dropped 1 base and J dropped 4 bases, with 6 bases sitting between them. The CDR3: CASSLEDSDTQYF. DNA for the CDR3: TGTGCCAGCAGCTTAGAAGACTCAGATACGCAGTATTTT.

This clonotype was picked up many times. The conserved phenylalanine or tryptophan is not found at the CDR3 terminus, so this likely reflects a read error. The chain combines TRBV6-2 or TRBV6-3 with TRBJ2-7; possible D gene TRBD2, 5 bases. There are 14 residues in the CDR3. V lost 6 bases and J 0 bases, leaving 12 bases between the germline ends. CDR1 and CDR2 (germline): MNHEY, SVGEGT. The CDR3 DNA follows: TGTGCCAGCAGGGAATCACTAGGCTCCTACGAGCAGTACCTC. Translating gives CASRESLGSYEQYL.

On this clonotype: Only one base separates this from a far larger clonotype, so it likely reflects a read error. The V and J genes are TRBV6-5 and TRBJ2-3, with 7 bases lining up with TRBD2. The ends lost 7 bases at V and 0 bases at J; junction bases unmatched: 10. This CDR3 spans 16 amino acids. Germline CDR1 MNHEY, CDR2 SVGAGI. The CDR3: CASKRGGSSSTDTQYF. The CDR3 DNA follows: TGTGCCAGCAAGCGGGGCGGGAGTAGTAGCACAGATACGCAGTATTTT.

Regarding this clonotype: This likely came from a read error, as a far larger clone is one base away. The CDR3 nucleotides read TGTGCCAGCGGCAGGGAAGGGGGCTACACCTTC. Protein sequence: CASGREGGYTF. The chain carries TRBV6-2 or TRBV6-3 and TRBJ1-2, with D tentatively TRBD1 (5 bases). CDR1 and CDR2 (germline): MNHEY, SVGEGT. The CDR3 is 11 residues long. V was pared by 8 bases and J by 8 bases, with 12 bases between.

This clonotype occurred many times. V usage is TRBV6-1 and J usage is TRBJ2-5; 9 nucleotides agree with TRBD1. After removal of 6 bases from V and 5 bases from J, the junction contained 7 bases not matched to a gene. The CDR3 length is 14 residues. CDR1 MNHNS and CDR2 SASEGT come from the germline V gene. This CDR3 is CASSPGTGRETQYF. The CDR3 bases are TGTGCCAGCAGCCCCGGGACAGGGAGGGAGACCCAGTACTTC.